This entry lists 8 T cell receptor beta chains sequenced from one sample in a study of radiation and T cells in renal cell carcinoma. Time point in this sample: blood 4 weeks post-SBRT, at nephrectomy. Treatment reported: 15 Gy SBRT to primary tumor, nephrectomy 4 weeks later. Profiling relied on immunoSEQ multiplex PCR, and the TCRdb table lists in-frame clones only, not all of them. The data hold around 74,000 clones, with roughly 85% observed a single time. The sample was blood, taken from a patient whose treatment included radiotherapy and nephrectomy. These receptors were obtained from a woman aged 60-75 years with renal cell carcinoma.

V gene TRBV18 combines with J gene TRBJ2-2; D gene unclear. V was pared by 3 bases and J by 3 bases, with 14 bases between. The CDR3 extends over 16 amino acids. CDR1 KGHSH and CDR2 LQKENI come from the germline V gene. In DNA form, the CDR3 reads TGTGCCAGCTCACCGACGAGTCGACCAGACACCGGGGAGCTGTTTTTT. This sequence encodes CASSPTSRPDTGELFF.

J is TRBJ2-7 and V is TRBV7-9; D unresolved. The V gene's germline CDR1 is SEHNR and CDR2 FQNEAQ (reference sequence). The V end lost 4 bases, the J end lost 3 bases, and 7 bases lay between the germline ends. The CDR3 covers 12 residues. The CDR3 sequence: CASSSSDYEQYF. The CDR3 nucleotides are TGTGCCAGCAGCTCCTCTGACTACGAGCAGTACTTC.

The chain is built from TRBV19 and TRBJ1-4, with D possibly TRBD1 on 6 matching bases. V lost 4 bases, J lost 7 bases, and 13 bases lay in between. The CDR3 extends over 14 amino acids. CDR1 LNHDA and CDR2 SQIVND come from the germline V gene (reference sequence). The DNA of the CDR3 is TGTGCCAGTAGTACCCGGACAGACGGTGAAAAACTGTTTTTT. This encodes CASSTRTDGEKLFF.

This sequence joins TRBV7-6 and TRBJ1-3; the D is unclear. This CDR3 is 17 amino acids long. Trimming shortened V by 5 bases and J by 0 bases, and 17 bases separated the two germline ends. The V gene's germline CDR1 is SGHVS and CDR2 FNYEAQ. The CDR3 is CASSPYNLQSSGNTIYF. As DNA, the CDR3 is TGTGCCAGCAGCCCGTATAACCTACAGAGCTCTGGAAACACCATATATTTT.

J is TRBJ2-1 and V is TRBV7-9, with D perhaps TRBD2 (5 bases). The germline CDR1 and CDR2 sequences are SEHNR and FQNEAQ (reference sequence). V dropped 8 bases and J dropped 4 bases, with 12 bases sitting between them. The CDR3 totals 13 residues. The CDR3, as DNA: TGTGCCAGCCGAGGGTCGGGTTACAATGAGCAGTTCTTC. Encoded protein: CASRGSGYNEQFF.

This clone was seen only once. The chain has TRBV6-6 and TRBJ1-1; D is unresolved. Germline loops: CDR1 MNHNY, CDR2 SVGAGI (reference sequence). This CDR3 has 12 amino acids. V was shortened by 8 bases and J by 5 bases, with 12 bases between the two germline ends. The CDR3 is CASGLGGTEAFF. The CDR3 bases are TGTGCCAGCGGTCTAGGAGGGACTGAAGCTTTCTTT.

CDR3 residues: CASSRASSTDTQYF. As DNA, the CDR3 is TGCGCCAGCAGCAGGGCCTCTAGCACAGATACGCAGTATTTT. The rearrangement links TRBV5-1 to TRBJ2-3; unclear D gene. Germline CDR1 SGHRS, CDR2 YFSETQ. There are 14 residues in the CDR3. V dropped 4 bases and J dropped 0 bases, with 9 bases sitting between them.

CDR3 in DNA: TGCAGCGTGGACAGGCCCAACTATGGCTACACCTTC. Residues: CSVDRPNYGYTF. The rearrangement joins TRBV29-1 to TRBJ1-2, with 7 nucleotides matching TRBD1. The CDR3 sequence is 12 residues long. The germline V gene has CDR1 SQVTM and CDR2 ANQGSEA. V gave up 6 bases and J gave up 2 bases; unmatched junction bases: 3. The whole variable domain, filled in from reference TRBV29-1 and TRBJ1-2, reads SAVISQKPSRDICQRGTSLTIQCQVDSQVTMMFWYRQQPGQSLTLIATANQGSEATYESGFVIDKFPISRPNLTFSTLTVSNMSPEDSSIYLCSVDRPNYGYTFGSGTRLTVV.